A single sample is the source of the 20 T cell receptor beta chains below, sequenced in a study of siplizumab effects on memory and regulatory T cells. This table comes from immunoSEQ multiplex PCR, and its TCRdb copy is limited to in-frame clones, with some not included. The repertoire has 70,000 to 95,000 clones, 85% to 90% of them found once; the top ten carry about 15%. The sample consisted of CD4+ T cells sorted from blood. All receptors come from a human donor in good health.

In the case of this clone: This same CDR3 is encoded by further DNA sequences in the sample. V usage is TRBV5-1 and J usage is TRBJ2-5; D gene unclear. The CDR3 runs to 11 residues. Trimming cost V 1 base and J 2 bases, with 0 bases left between them. The V gene's germline CDR1 is SGHRS and CDR2 YFSETQ. The CDR3: CASSLQETQYF. Here the CDR3 DNA reads TGCGCCAGCAGCTTGCAAGAGACCCAGTACTTC. The full variable domain, completed using reference TRBV5-1 and TRBJ2-5, is KAGVTQTPRYLIKTRGQQVTLSCSPISGHRSVSWYQQTPGQGLQFLFEYFSETQRNKGNFPGRFSGRQFSNSRSEMNVSTLELGDSALYLCASSLQETQYFGPGTRLLVL.

The CDR3 DNA reads TGCAGTGCCCCAGACAATGAGCAGTTCTTC. It encodes CSAPDNEQFF. The rearrangement links TRBV20-1 to TRBJ2-1; D is uncertain. Between the trimmed V and J ends, which lost 6 bases and 5 bases, there was a span of 5 bases. This CDR3 is built from 10 residues. Germline CDR1 is DFQATT and CDR2 is SNEGSKA (reference sequence).

The chain combines TRBV5-1 with TRBJ2-7, with TRBD1 identical over 9 bases. The CDR3 covers 15 residues. After removal of 4 bases from V and 5 bases from J, the junction contained 10 bases not matched to a gene. CDR1 is SGHRS and CDR2 is YFSETQ in the germline V gene. The CDR3 spells CASSRATGGVHEQYF. In DNA, the CDR3 is TGCGCCAGCAGCCGGGCCACAGGGGGCGTCCACGAGCAGTACTTC.

This chain uses TRBV4-1 with TRBJ2-2; D is uncertain. Germline-derived CDR1 and CDR2 are MGHRA and YSYEKL. Deletions cut 0 bases from V and 6 bases from J, with 17 bases between. There are 17 residues in the CDR3. The CDR3 DNA follows: TGCGCCAGCAGCCAAGAGAGAGGAACGCCACAGCCCGGGGAGCTGTTTTTT. It codes for CASSQERGTPQPGELFF.

V and J are TRBV4-1 and TRBJ2-7; TRBD2 matches at 9 bases. This CDR3 spans 15 amino acids. Germline V lookup: CDR1 MGHRA, CDR2 YSYEKL. V was pared by 3 bases and J by 3 bases, with 6 bases of the junction left unmatched. CDR3 bases: TGCGCCAGCAGCCAGCCGACTAGCGGTAACTACGAGCAGTACTTC. This codes for CASSQPTSGNYEQYF.

The DNA for the CDR3 is TGTGCCAGCAGCAAAGCGCTAGCGGGTCTCTACGAGCAGTACTTC. This codes for CASSKALAGLYEQYF. The V and J genes are TRBV21-1 and TRBJ2-5; TRBD2, the D gene given by the table, was not confirmed from the DNA. The end of the DNA is better explained by TRBJ2-7, so the J call may be wrong. TRBV21-1 has pseudogene status. The CDR3 runs 15 residues.

This clone was found a few times. The chain carries TRBV6-6 and TRBJ1-3; 9 bases match TRBD1. Germline CDR1 MNHNY, CDR2 SVGAGI (reference sequence). V lost 6 bases to trimming and J lost 8 bases; unmatched junction nucleotides: 14. This CDR3 comprises 16 residues. CDR3 DNA sequence: TGTGCCAGCAGCACAAACAGGGGGCGTTTAGAGGACACCATATATTTT. Translated: CASSTNRGRLEDTIYF.

This clone was seen just once. This chain uses TRBV7-9 with TRBJ1-1; TRBD1 is a possible D gene (5 bases). The germline gives CDR1 SEHNR, CDR2 FQNEAQ (reference sequence). V lost 8 bases, J lost 0 bases, and 13 bases lay in between. The CDR3 covers 14 residues. CDR3 nucleotides: TGTGCCAGCCGAACGACAGACATGAACACTGAAGCTTTCTTT. It yields the protein CASRTTDMNTEAFF.

The rearrangement uses TRBV6-5 and TRBJ2-3; TRBD2 might be the D (5 bases). This CDR3 region has 15 residues. Germline-derived CDR1 and CDR2 are MNHEY and SVGAGI. Trimming stripped 4 bases from V and 0 bases from J, with 11 bases between. The CDR3 loop is CASSSTGSSTDTQYF. The CDR3 region has the DNA TGTGCCAGCAGTTCAACGGGGTCTAGCACAGATACGCAGTATTTT.

The chain links TRBV5-4 to TRBJ1-4; D uncertain. In germline, CDR1 is SGHNT, CDR2 YYREEE (reference sequence). The CDR3 is made up of 13 amino acids. V shed 4 bases and J shed 4 bases, with 8 bases lying between them. CDR3 amino acids: CASSPSYNEKLFF. CDR3 DNA: TGTGCCAGCAGCCCAAGCTATAATGAAAAACTGTTTTTT.

Remarks on this clone: The junction and the germline gene differ at one end; a read error may be behind it. V is TRBV29-1 and J is TRBJ1-2; no clear D gene. This CDR3 spans 15 amino acids. Germline V gene lookup returns CDR1 SQVTM and CDR2 ANQGSEA. Here the CDR3 reads CSAEFGNRAYYGYTF. The DNA of the CDR3 is TGCAGCGCTGAATTTGGGAATCGGGCCTACTATGGCTACACCTTC.

The J gene is TRBJ2-7, the V gene TRBV7-3; 8 nucleotides match TRBD2. V lost 4 bases to trimming and J lost 3 bases; unmatched junction nucleotides: 2. This CDR3 spans 13 amino acids. Germline-derived CDR1 and CDR2 are SGHTA and FQGTGA. CDR3 loop: CASSSTSGYEQYF. The CDR3 DNA sequence: TGTGCCAGCAGCTCTACTAGCGGCTACGAGCAGTACTTC.

The CDR3 region has the DNA TGTGCCAGCAGCTTTAACCCTGGAGCCAAAAACATTCAGTACTTC. It is translated as CASSFNPGAKNIQYF. The V call is TRBV5-4, the J call TRBJ2-4; D unresolved. The germline CDR1 and CDR2 sequences are SGHNT and YYREEE (reference sequence). The CDR3 sequence is 15 residues long. Deletions cut 2 bases from V and 0 bases from J, with 9 bases between.

This chain uses TRBV2 with TRBJ1-2; no clear D. CDR1 is SNHLY and CDR2 is FYNNEI in the germline V gene. This CDR3 contains 12 residues. The V end lost 8 bases, the J end lost 4 bases, and 11 bases lay between the germline ends. CDR3 amino acids: CASCPETYGYTF. CDR3 sequence (DNA): TGTGCCAGCTGCCCGGAAACCTATGGCTACACCTTC.

This rearrangement joins TRBV6-5 to TRBJ1-2; 7 nucleotides agree with TRBD1. The junction had 4 bases not matched to a gene; V was cut back by 6 bases and J by 3 bases. The CDR3 consists of 13 residues. Germline V gives CDR1 MNHEY, CDR2 SVGAGI. CDR3 sequence: CASSYTGDYGYTF. The CDR3 coding sequence is TGTGCCAGCAGCTACACAGGGGACTATGGCTACACCTTC.

The count of this clone is one. The CDR3 loop is CSVSPGGGQPQHF. DNA of the CDR3: TGCAGCGTGAGCCCCGGTGGGGGTCAGCCCCAGCATTTT. The rearrangement joins TRBV29-1 to TRBJ1-5, with D tentatively TRBD1 (5 bases). V was cut by 6 bases and J by 6 bases, with 15 bases left in between. The CDR3 loop spans 13 amino acids. The germline gives CDR1 SQVTM, CDR2 ANQGSEA.

The chain carries TRBV7-2 and TRBJ2-3; the D gene could be TRBD1 or TRBD2 (5 bases each). There are 13 residues in the CDR3. Trimming cost V 4 bases and J 5 bases, with 10 bases left between them. Per the germline V gene, CDR1 is SGHTA and CDR2 is FQGNSA. CDR3 protein: CASSSGPEDTQYF. The CDR3, as DNA: TGTGCCAGCAGCTCGGGACCGGAAGATACGCAGTATTTT.

This clone was observed a few times. CDR3 residues: CASSEGTGRKAFF. The CDR3 DNA reads TGTGCCAGCAGTGAGGGGACAGGGCGGAAAGCTTTCTTT. This chain links TRBV6-4 with TRBJ1-1, with TRBD1 matching over 9 bases. The CDR3 runs to 13 residues. V lost 3 bases to trimming and J lost 9 bases; unmatched junction nucleotides: 5. Germline CDR1 and CDR2: MRHNA and SNTAGT.

To note about this clone: Compared with germline, one end of the junction differs, possibly owing to a read error. The chain combines TRBV7-7 with TRBJ2-2; 11 bases are shared with TRBD1. The CDR3 consists of 16 residues. The germline V gene has CDR1 SSHAT and CDR2 FNYEAQ (reference sequence). The CDR3 coding sequence is TGTGCTAGCAGCGATACAGGACAGGGGGCCGGCGGGGAGCTGTTTTTT. The encoded protein is CASSDTGQGAGGELFF.

V gene TRBV9 combines with J gene TRBJ2-1; 11 nucleotides line up with TRBD1. Germline V lookup: CDR1 SGDLS, CDR2 YYNGEE. Trimming at V came to 4 bases and at J to 7 bases, leaving 13 bases not matched to a gene. This CDR3 has 17 residues. CDR3 nucleotides: TGTGCCAGCAGCTTCCAGATCCGGGACAGGGGGGTGAATGAGCAGTTCTTC. This encodes CASSFQIRDRGVNEQFF. Drawing the rest from reference TRBV9 and TRBJ2-1, the complete variable domain is DSGVTQTPKHLITATGQRVTLRCSPRSGDLSVYWYQQSLDQGLQFLIQYYNGEERAKGNILERFSAQQFPDLHSELNLSSLELGDSALYFCASSFQIRDRGVNEQFFGPGTRLTVL.